Included here is one T cell receptor (beta chain) sequence, with context. The antigen is unknown. Healthy bone marrow donors supplied every sample. Sampled while nominally healthy, donors likely had unrecorded immune exposures. With 60 Vbeta and 13 Jbeta primers, the PCR was carried out. Profiled with immunoSEQ multiplex PCR; TCRdb holds only in-frame clones, not every one. This sample's table has about 52,000 clones. This record comes from a study of cytomegalovirus exposure and HLA in healthy donors. Findings and caveats of the study: In a later analysis, an Asian-associated ancestry cluster reportedly showed fewer N-insertions than the roughly 690-donor mean. Reportedly, TCR beta sequences accurately predicted HLA-A and HLA-B alleles in most subjects.

Per the germline V gene, CDR1 is ENHRY and CDR2 is SYGVKD. Trimming removed 11 bases from V and 2 bases from J, with 15 bases in between. The CDR3 length is 13 residues. The genes are TRBV10-3 and TRBJ1-1, with D perhaps TRBD1 (5 bases). The receptor's source is a woman in her fifties or sixties in good health and CMV-seropositive. Sequencing input: PBMCs. The CDR3 DNA reads TGTGCCGCAGGGTCGGGGGTAAACACTGAAGCTTTCTTT. Its translation: CAAGSGVNTEAFF.